The 14 T cell receptor beta chains below all came from one sample that was sequenced in a study of blood T cells in healthy people across ages. Sample-barcoded 5' priming and a J-beta primer mix drove a second PCR of about 7 to 12 cycles. TCRdb analysed the 5' RACE reads with MiXCR anew, one entry per CDR3 protein. The table records around 800,000 distinct CDR3 sequences, around half of them present only once. The sequenced sample consisted of blood. Receptors were obtained from a man at least 80 years old in good health.

The genes are TRBV6-6 and TRBJ2-7; 7 bases align to TRBD1. Unmatched junction bases numbered 8, after V lost 8 bases and J lost 1 base. The CDR3 is made up of 14 amino acids. The germline CDR1 and CDR2 sequences are MNHNY and SVGAGI (reference sequence). The CDR3 is CASAGGRVSYEQYF. The CDR3 DNA reads as TGTGCCAGCGCAGGGGGACGCGTATCCTACGAGCAGTACTTC.

This clonotype was observed once. The chain is built from TRBV4-2 and TRBJ2-1; D unclear. The V end lost 2 bases, the J end lost 5 bases, and 10 bases lay between the germline ends. Germline assignment: CDR1 LGHNA and CDR2 YNFKEQ. The length of the CDR3 is 14 residues. CDR3: CASSQPQGDNEQFF. In DNA, the CDR3 is TGTGCCAGCAGCCAACCTCAAGGAGACAATGAGCAGTTCTTC.

This clonotype was seen a single time. The CDR3 reads CASTQGGAKNIQYF. In DNA, the CDR3 is TGTGCCAGCACCCAGGGGGGGGCCAAAAACATTCAGTACTTC. V gene TRBV12-3 or TRBV12-4 combines with J gene TRBJ2-4; TRBD1 or TRBD2 may be the D gene (7 bases each). The CDR3 totals 14 residues. The germline V and J ends were trimmed by 7 bases and 1 base, with 11 bases remaining between them.

The CDR3 reads CASSPRGLNTEAFF. The DNA of the CDR3 is TGTGCCAGCAGCCCCAGGGGGCTGAACACTGAAGCTTTCTTT. The chain recombines TRBV4-2 with TRBJ1-1; 8 bases map to TRBD1. Per the germline V gene, CDR1 is LGHNA and CDR2 is YNFKEQ. The length of the CDR3 is 14 residues. Trimming cost V 4 bases and J 0 bases; bases outside gene matches: 1.

The rearrangement links TRBV20-1 to TRBJ1-4, with 9 bases fitting TRBD1. CDR1 is DFQATT and CDR2 is SNEGSKA in the germline V gene (reference sequence). The V and J ends lost 5 bases and 5 bases, in that order; junction bases with no gene match: 6. The CDR3 runs to 14 residues. CDR3: CSALKTGGNEKLFF. Written as DNA, the CDR3 is TGCAGTGCTCTAAAGACAGGGGGGAATGAAAAACTGTTTTTT.

In its sample, this clonotype was seen a few times. The rearrangement joins TRBV12-3 or TRBV12-4 to TRBJ2-1; D not resolved. Trimming pared 3 bases from V and 8 bases from J, leaving 8 bases between. The CDR3 has 12 amino acids. CDR3 amino acids: CASSLVIHEQFF. DNA of the CDR3: TGTGCCAGCAGTTTGGTTATACATGAGCAGTTCTTC.

CDR3 sequence (DNA): TGTGCCAGCAGAATGGGAGCCCATACGCAGTATTTT. Amino acids: CASRMGAHTQYF. V is TRBV6-9 and J is TRBJ2-3, with D possibly being TRBD2 (5 bases). The CDR3 length is 12 residues. CDR1 and CDR2 (germline): MNHGY, SVAAGI. V was trimmed by 6 bases and J by 7 bases, leaving 11 bases between them.

CDR3 region: CAINRGYEQYF. The CDR3 nucleotides read TGTGCCATCAACAGGGGATACGAGCAGTACTTC. The chain is built from TRBV10-3 and TRBJ2-7; 7 bases are a match to TRBD1. Trimming cost V 7 bases and J 4 bases; bases outside gene matches: 1. Germline CDR1 reads ENHRY; CDR2 reads SYGVKD. The CDR3 runs 11 residues.

The chain recombines TRBV5-6 with TRBJ2-7; D is undetermined. Trimming took 4 bases from V and 2 from J, leaving 10 bases between them. The CDR3 spans 13 residues. The V gene's germline CDR1 is SGHDT and CDR2 YYEEEE. This chain's CDR3 is CASSRTRTYEQYF. The CDR3 DNA reads TGTGCCAGCAGCCGGACCCGAACCTACGAGCAGTACTTC.

This clonotype has only a few counts. J is TRBJ2-1 and V is TRBV10-3; a weak D match, TRBD1 (6 bases). There are 16 residues in the CDR3. Looked up from germline, CDR1 is ENHRY and CDR2 is SYGVKD. With 0 bases removed from V and 7 bases from J, the gap between germline ends came to 16 bases. CDR3 DNA sequence: TGTGCCATCAGTGAGTCAACAGGGCAACGGGGAAATGAGCAGTTCTTC. It encodes CAISESTGQRGNEQFF.

In regard to this clonotype: Germline is not matched at one junction end, which may reflect a read error. DNA of the CDR3: TGTGCCGGGAGTGAAGGGGCCAACGTCCTGACTTTC. Protein product: CAGSEGANVLTF. The chain recombines TRBV30 with TRBJ2-6; weak D call: TRBD2 (5 bases). The length of the CDR3 is 12 residues. Germline V CDR1 and CDR2: GTSNPN, SVGIG (reference sequence).

This clonotype was recorded once. V gene TRBV20-1 combines with J gene TRBJ2-4, with 8 nucleotides matching TRBD2. In germline, CDR1 is DFQATT, CDR2 SNEGSKA (reference sequence). The CDR3 loop spans 16 amino acids. J lost 13 bases, V lost 1 base, and 18 bases had no gene match. CDR3 region: CSARGASGSSYNEQYF. Here the CDR3 DNA reads TGCAGTGCTAGAGGGGCTAGCGGGTCCTCCTACAATGAGCAGTACTTC.

In nucleotides, the CDR3 is TGCGCCAGCAGCGCCTCCGGGACAGGGCCCTACAATGAGCAGTTCTTC. This sequence encodes CASSASGTGPYNEQFF. V and J are TRBV5-1 and TRBJ2-1; TRBD1 agrees at 9 bases. In germline, CDR1 is SGHRS, CDR2 YFSETQ. This CDR3 spans 16 amino acids. V shed 4 bases and J 2 bases; nucleotides not matched to a gene: 7.

This chain links TRBV14 with TRBJ2-5; maybe TRBD1 (6 bases). Trimming left V 3 bases short and J 1 base short, with 15 bases between. The CDR3 spans 16 residues. The germline V gene has CDR1 SGHDN and CDR2 FVKESK. The CDR3 loop is CASSHRDKSFQETQYF. CDR3 DNA: TGTGCCAGCAGCCACCGGGACAAGAGTTTCCAAGAGACCCAGTACTTC.